This T cell receptor (beta chain) was sequenced in a study of vaccination and CD4 T cells after COVID-19. Study-wide background: As control conditions, cultures were given either a CEFX pool serving as positive control, an HIV-1 Nef pool, or no peptide at all. General observations from the study: Rising from around 20 to 38, the median of SARS-CoV-2-reactive clonotypes did not change significantly.

Germline CDR1 is LNHDA and CDR2 is SQIVND (reference sequence). The CDR3 is 12 residues long. Trimming cost V 3 bases and J 4 bases, with 4 bases left between them. The treatment denotes: approximately 11-day PBMC culture with coronavirus spike peptide pools or control peptides (ViraFEST assay). Antigen-specific T cells were expanded with peptide pools by ViraFEST, and TCRs were then sequenced. Half of the medium was exchanged for fresh IL-2 medium, first on day 3 and then on day 7. Sequenced with the Oncomine TCR Beta short-read assay was DNA taken from cultured CD4+ T cells. TCRdb reprocessed the PCR reads via MiXCR and lists one record per CDR3 protein. The data show approximately 6,300 distinct CDR3 sequences, 25% to 40% seen once. This clonotype was seen only a few times. As yet, its antigen is unknown.

The clonotype originates from a human donor who had recovered from COVID-19. The rearrangement uses TRBV19 and TRBJ2-1; no firm D call. Sequenced material: CD4+ T cells from blood, cultured in vitro, taken after SARS-CoV-2 vaccination. The CDR3 reads CASSIGYNEQFF. The DNA of the CDR3 is TGTGCCAGTAGTATTGGGTACAATGAGCAGTTCTTC.